This T cell receptor (beta chain) was recorded in a study of cytomegalovirus exposure and HLA in healthy donors. PCR amplification relied on 60 Vbeta primers (plus 13 Jbeta primers). Measured with immunoSEQ multiplex PCR; TCRdb has only the in-frame clones, and not every one. The sample records 200,000 or so clones, approximately 80% being singletons. J was trimmed by 3 bases and V by 2 bases; bases with no gene match: 6. The CDR3 extends over 15 amino acids. From germline, CDR1 is SNHLY and CDR2 FYNNEI. On this clone itself: Its antigen remains unknown.

All the people who gave samples were healthy bone marrow donors. Study-level results: Both high specificity and high sensitivity reportedly marked the classifier's diagnosis of cytomegalovirus status. An analysis that came later showed most CMV-associated TCR beta chains appearing HLA-restricted.

This sequence joins TRBV2 and TRBJ2-7; TRBD1 aligns across 8 bases. Sequencing input: PBMCs. The source of this sequence is a woman under 40 in good health and CMV-seropositive. The CDR3 here is CASSETTGASYEQYF. The CDR3 nucleotides read TGTGCCAGCAGTGAAACGACAGGGGCTAGCTACGAGCAGTACTTC.